Below are 25 T cell receptor beta chains sequenced from a single sample in a study of OX40 agonist ivuxolimab in advanced cancers. Some clones are missing from TCRdb's copy, which holds only in-frame ones; the method was immunoSEQ multiplex PCR. This sample has around 70,000 clones; 84% occur once, and the top ten carry around 0.77%. This specimen consisted of CD4+ or CD8+ T cells sorted from blood, obtained in a trial of the OX40 agonist ivuxolimab. Receptors were obtained from an adult with an advanced solid tumor such as melanoma, head and neck, liver or kidney cancer.

The gene calls are TRBV5-4 and TRBJ2-3, with D possibly matching TRBD1 (6 bases). CDR1 is SGHNT, CDR2 YYREEE, per germline (reference sequence). This CDR3 is 16 amino acids long. The V end lost 2 bases, the J end lost 0 bases, and 13 bases lay between the germline ends. This chain's CDR3 is CASSLGGRDSTDTQYF. The CDR3 nucleotides are TGTGCCAGCAGCTTAGGGGGACGCGATAGCACAGATACGCAGTATTTT. The variable domain in full, completed from reference TRBV5-4 and TRBJ2-3, reads ETGVTQSPTHLIKTRGQQVTLRCSSQSGHNTVSWYQQALGQGPQFIFQYYREEENGRGNFPPRFSGLQFPNYSSELNVNALELDDSALYLCASSLGGRDSTDTQYFGPGTRLTVL.

The sample holds one count of this clone. The J gene is TRBJ2-5, the V gene TRBV9; 7 nucleotides align to TRBD2. The CDR3 contains 17 residues. Germline lookup yields CDR1 SGDLS and CDR2 YYNGEE. Germline trimming cut 4 bases from V and 2 bases from J; bases unmatched to any gene: 14. CDR3 sequence reads: CASSPQWVAGSQETQYF. The CDR3 DNA reads TGTGCCAGCAGCCCTCAGTGGGTAGCGGGTAGTCAAGAGACCCAGTACTTC. The whole variable domain, filled in from reference TRBV9 and TRBJ2-5, reads DSGVTQTPKHLITATGQRVTLRCSPRSGDLSVYWYQQSLDQGLQFLIQYYNGEERAKGNILERFSAQQFPDLHSELNLSSLELGDSALYFCASSPQWVAGSQETQYFGPGTRLLVL.

This chain links TRBV14 with TRBJ1-2; 8 nucleotides align to TRBD1. The junction had 3 bases not matched to a gene; V was cut back by 1 base and J by 8 bases. Germline V gene lookup returns CDR1 SGHDN and CDR2 FVKESK. CDR3 size: 13 residues. The CDR3 loop reads CASSQGQGRGYTF. Written as DNA, the CDR3 is TGTGCCAGCAGCCAAGGACAGGGGCGAGGCTACACCTTC. The whole variable domain, remainder taken from reference TRBV14 and TRBJ1-2, is EAGVTQFPSHSVIEKGQTVTLRCDPISGHDNLYWYRRVMGKEIKFLLHFVKESKQDESGMPNNRFLAERTGGTYSTLKVQPAELEDSGVYFCASSQGQGRGYTFGSGTRLTVV.

The rearrangement links TRBV6-5 to TRBJ2-1; 12 bases match TRBD2. J gave up 9 bases and V 4 bases, and 7 bases lay outside the gene matches. The germline gives CDR1 MNHEY, CDR2 SVGAGI. CDR3 length: 15 residues. The CDR3 DNA follows: TGTGCCAGCAGTTCGACTAGCGGGAGAAGCATTGAGCAGTTCTTC. As protein: CASSSTSGRSIEQFF.

The chain employs TRBV7-2 and TRBJ1-5; D not certain. The CDR3 covers 12 residues. V was pared by 2 bases and J by 7 bases, with 6 bases between. Germline lookup yields CDR1 SGHTA and CDR2 FQGNSA. This CDR3 reads CASSLSNQPQHF. Here the CDR3 DNA reads TGTGCCAGCAGCTTATCTAACCAGCCCCAGCATTTT. Complete variable domain (other parts from reference TRBV7-2 and TRBJ1-5): GAGVSQSPSNKVTEKGKDVELRCDPISGHTALYWYRQSLGQGLEFLIYFQGNSAPDKSGLPSDRFSAERTGGSVSTLTIQRTQQEDSAVYLCASSLSNQPQHFGDGTRLSIL.

The chain recombines TRBV30 with TRBJ2-3; D gene uncertain. The ends were cut back, 2 bases at V and 5 bases at J, with 8 bases in the middle. CDR1 and CDR2 from the germline V gene are GTSNPN and SVGIG (reference sequence). This CDR3 region has 12 residues. The CDR3 protein is CAWSPAKDTQYF. The CDR3 DNA reads as TGTGCCTGGAGTCCAGCGAAAGATACGCAGTATTTT.

The V call is TRBV9, the J call TRBJ2-4, with 8 bases lining up with TRBD2. Trimming took 0 bases from V and 5 from J; bases not matched to a gene: 4. The CDR3 covers 15 residues. Germline V gene sequence: CDR1 SGDLS, CDR2 YYNGEE. CDR3 amino acids: CASSVGRGGQNIQYF. For the CDR3, the DNA is TGTGCCAGCAGCGTAGGACGGGGGGGCCAAAACATTCAGTACTTC.

This clone was observed once. The gene calls are TRBV5-6 and TRBJ2-7, with no clear D. The germline V gene encodes CDR1 SGHDT and CDR2 YYEEEE. The germline V and J ends were trimmed by 6 bases and 0 bases, with 10 bases remaining between them. The CDR3 length is 13 residues. CDR3 in amino acids: CASTGAGSYEQYF. For the CDR3, the DNA is TGTGCCAGCACCGGCGCCGGCTCCTACGAGCAGTACTTC.

The genes are TRBV30 and TRBJ1-1; 9 positions agree with TRBD1. The germline gives CDR1 GTSNPN, CDR2 SVGIG (reference sequence). With 4 bases clipped from V and 6 bases from J, the junction kept 6 bases outside the gene matches. The CDR3 totals 13 residues. CDR3 in DNA: TGTGCCTGGACTGAGGGACAGGGAGCTGAAGCTTTCTTT. Translated: CAWTEGQGAEAFF. The full variable domain, rest sourced from reference TRBV30 and TRBJ1-1, is SQTIHQWPATLVQPVGSPLSLECTVEGTSNPNLYWYRQAAGRGLQLLFYSVGIGQISSEVPQNLSASRPQDRQFILSSKKLLLSDSGFYLCAWTEGQGAEAFFGQGTRLTVV.

The rearrangement links TRBV7-9 to TRBJ2-7, with 9 bases identical to TRBD1. Trimming removed 6 bases from V and 5 bases from J; junction bases left unmatched: 8. CDR3 length equals 14 residues. From germline, CDR1 is SEHNR and CDR2 FQNEAQ (reference sequence). CDR3 residues: CASRGSGQGHEQYF. Here the CDR3 DNA reads TGTGCCAGCAGGGGGTCGGGACAGGGCCACGAGCAGTACTTC.

V gene TRBV9 combines with J gene TRBJ2-2; possibly TRBD2 for D (6 bases). The V end lost 4 bases, the J end lost 7 bases, and 20 bases lay between the germline ends. Germline V gene lookup returns CDR1 SGDLS and CDR2 YYNGEE. This CDR3 is 16 amino acids long. The CDR3 DNA is TGTGCCAGCAGCCCTCAATCCGGGAGTCTTATCGGGGAGCTGTTTTTT. Its translation is CASSPQSGSLIGELFF.

The chain has TRBV5-1 and TRBJ1-5, with D unclear. The CDR3 covers 14 residues. The germline CDR1 and CDR2 sequences are SGHRS and YFSETQ. V lost 0 bases, J lost 5 bases, and 9 bases lay in between. CDR3 residues: CASSLGGRDQPQHF. CDR3 nucleotides: TGCGCCAGCAGCTTGGGAGGGAGGGATCAGCCCCAGCATTTT.

The gene calls are TRBV7-9 and TRBJ1-4; D not resolved. Germline values: CDR1 SEHNR, CDR2 FQNEAQ (reference sequence). The CDR3 runs 15 residues. V was pared by 6 bases and J by 0 bases, with 11 bases between. The CDR3 coding sequence is TGTGCCAGCAGTATTGGGGATGCAACTAATGAAAAACTGTTTTTT. This encodes CASSIGDATNEKLFF.

V gene TRBV11-2 combines with J gene TRBJ1-6, with a possible D match to TRBD1 (5 bases). Germline V lookup: CDR1 SGHAT, CDR2 FQNNGV. The CDR3 contains 15 residues. V lost 2 bases, J lost 5 bases, and 10 bases lay in between. CDR3 bases: TGTGCCAGCAGCTTATCACCCAGGGATAATTCACCCCTCCACTTT. Encoded protein: CASSLSPRDNSPLHF.

V is TRBV13 and J is TRBJ1-4; D remains ambiguous. Per germline, CDR1 PRHDT and CDR2 FYEKMQ (reference sequence). The CDR3 loop spans 15 amino acids. With 4 bases removed from V and 9 bases from J, the gap between germline ends came to 18 bases. This chain's CDR3 is CASSSRGGSIQKLFF. The CDR3 region has the DNA TGTGCCAGCAGCTCCCGAGGAGGATCGATCCAAAAACTGTTTTTT.

The chain uses TRBV27 and TRBJ2-5, with 7 bases matching TRBD2. The CDR3 covers 12 residues. The junction had 1 base not matched to a gene; V was cut back by 2 bases and J by 7 bases. Looked up from germline, CDR1 is MNHEY and CDR2 is SMNVEV (reference sequence). The CDR3 reads CASSLIAGTQYF. The CDR3 DNA reads TGTGCCAGCAGTTTAATAGCGGGGACCCAGTACTTC.

V usage is TRBV30 and J usage is TRBJ1-5; possibly TRBD1 for D (6 bases). Trimming left V 1 base short and J 1 base short, with 20 bases between. This CDR3 is built from 18 residues. Germline values: CDR1 GTSNPN, CDR2 SVGIG (reference sequence). CDR3 region: CAWSGGGGEMISNQPQHF. The DNA for the CDR3 is TGTGCCTGGAGTGGCGGGGGCGGGGAGATGATCAGCAATCAGCCCCAGCATTTT.

The chain links TRBV18 to TRBJ1-1, with D possibly matching TRBD1 (5 bases). The CDR3 runs to 15 residues. Per germline, CDR1 KGHSH and CDR2 LQKENI. The germline V and J ends were trimmed by 0 bases and 7 bases, with 15 bases remaining between them. CDR3 sequence reads: CASSPPGSRDGEAFF. The CDR3 DNA reads as TGTGCCAGCTCACCACCAGGAAGCAGGGATGGTGAAGCTTTCTTT. The full variable domain, completed using reference TRBV18 and TRBJ1-1, is NAGVMQNPRHLVRRRGQEARLRCSPMKGHSHVYWYRQLPEEGLKFMVYLQKENIIDESGMPKERFSAEFPKEGPSILRIQQVVRGDSAAYFCASSPPGSRDGEAFFGQGTRLTVV.

V is TRBV30 and J is TRBJ1-5; TRBD1 is a possible D gene (5 bases). CDR3 size: 13 residues. V lost 3 bases and J 6 bases, leaving 12 bases between the germline ends. Germline V CDR1 and CDR2: GTSNPN, SVGIG (reference sequence). CDR3 region: CAWSGGLGQPQHF. The CDR3 DNA reads TGTGCCTGGAGCGGGGGACTTGGTCAGCCCCAGCATTTT.

This clone was counted once. The chain links TRBV5-5 to TRBJ2-5; D is perhaps TRBD1 (6 bases). CDR3 length: 14 amino acids. The V gene's germline CDR1 is SGHKS and CDR2 YYEKEE (reference sequence). V was clipped by 6 bases and J by 0 bases, with 12 bases between them. For the CDR3, the DNA is TGTGCCAGCAACGGGCAGGGGAACCAAGAGACCCAGTACTTC. Residues: CASNGQGNQETQYF.

This sequence joins TRBV28 and TRBJ1-5, with a possible D match to TRBD1 (6 bases). Germline-derived CDR1 and CDR2 are MDHEN and SYDVKM. V was shortened by 1 base and J by 6 bases, with 10 bases between the two germline ends. The CDR3 covers 14 residues. CDR3 nucleotide sequence: TGTGCCAGCAGTTTATTACAGGGAGGTCAGCCCCAGCATTTT. This translates into CASSLLQGGQPQHF. The full variable domain, its missing parts supplied by reference TRBV28 and TRBJ1-5, is DVKVTQSSRYLVKRTGEKVFLECVQDMDHENMFWYRQDPGLGLRLIYFSYDVKMKEKGDIPEGYSVSREKKERFSLILESASTNQTSMYLCASSLLQGGQPQHFGDGTRLSIL.

This chain joins TRBV18 and TRBJ2-5; TRBD1 or TRBD2 may be the D gene (5 bases each). The CDR3 length is 14 residues. Germline V gives CDR1 KGHSH, CDR2 LQKENI. V was trimmed by 3 bases and J by 1 base, leaving 9 bases between them. The CDR3 protein is CASSPGPIQETQYF. The CDR3 region has the DNA TGTGCCAGCTCACCGGGACCGATCCAAGAGACCCAGTACTTC.

The genes are TRBV19 and TRBJ2-3; D might be TRBD1 (5 bases). In germline, CDR1 is LNHDA, CDR2 SQIVND (reference sequence). The CDR3 sequence is 14 residues long. Trimming took off 8 bases at V and 2 bases at J, with 14 bases between the two ends. CDR3 in DNA: TGTGCCAGTCGAATGGGGCAGACCACAGATACGCAGTATTTT. This codes for CASRMGQTTDTQYF.

The rearrangement links TRBV2 to TRBJ1-5; 7 nucleotides match TRBD1. Losses at the gene ends were 6 bases for V and 0 bases for J; bases not matched to a gene: 2. This CDR3 contains 14 residues. Germline V gene data show CDR1 as SNHLY and CDR2 as FYNNEI. The CDR3 DNA follows: TGTGCCAGCAGCCGGGACAGTAGCAATCAGCCCCAGCATTTT. It yields the protein CASSRDSSNQPQHF.

This clone was seen just once. The gene calls are TRBV19 and TRBJ2-3; 8 bases agree with TRBD2. V lost 6 bases, J lost 5 bases, and 7 bases stayed unmatched. Per germline, CDR1 LNHDA and CDR2 SQIVND (reference sequence). This CDR3 has 14 amino acids. CDR3 sequence (DNA): TGTGCCAGTAGCTTCGGGGGGGCGGGAGATACGCAGTATTTT. It specifies CASSFGGAGDTQYF.